This T cell receptor beta chain was identified during a study of OX40 agonist ivuxolimab in advanced cancers. Across the study: Six ivuxolimab dose levels, 0.01 to 10 mg/kg, were given intravenously every 2 weeks.

Data came from immunoSEQ multiplex PCR; TCRdb stores just in-frame clones and leaves some out. The sample records over 80,000 clones, around four fifths being singletons. Sequences were derived from CD4+ or CD8+ T cells sorted from blood, sampled in a trial of the OX40 agonist ivuxolimab. This TCR derives from an adult with an advanced solid tumor such as melanoma, head and neck, liver or kidney cancer.

CDR3 coding DNA: TGTGCCAGGAAGGGGCACAGGCGAAAACAGCCCCAGCATTTT. Amino acids: CARKGHRRKQPQHF. V gene TRBV19 combines with J gene TRBJ1-5, with D possibly matching TRBD1 (5 bases). Trimming shortened V by 9 bases and J by 7 bases, and 19 bases separated the two germline ends. CDR3 length: 14 residues. The germline CDR1 and CDR2 sequences are LNHDA and SQIVND (reference sequence).